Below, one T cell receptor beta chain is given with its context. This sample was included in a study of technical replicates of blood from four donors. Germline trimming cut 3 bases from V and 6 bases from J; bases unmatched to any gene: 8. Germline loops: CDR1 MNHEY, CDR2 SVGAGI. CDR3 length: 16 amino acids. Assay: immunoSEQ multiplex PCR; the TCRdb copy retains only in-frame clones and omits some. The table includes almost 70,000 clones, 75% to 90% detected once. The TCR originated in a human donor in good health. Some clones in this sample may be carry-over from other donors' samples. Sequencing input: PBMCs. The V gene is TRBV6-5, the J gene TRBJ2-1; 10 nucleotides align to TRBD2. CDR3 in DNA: TGTGCCAGCAGTTATCGGCCTAGCGGGGGATCCAATGAGCAGTTCTTC. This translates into CASSYRPSGGSNEQFF.